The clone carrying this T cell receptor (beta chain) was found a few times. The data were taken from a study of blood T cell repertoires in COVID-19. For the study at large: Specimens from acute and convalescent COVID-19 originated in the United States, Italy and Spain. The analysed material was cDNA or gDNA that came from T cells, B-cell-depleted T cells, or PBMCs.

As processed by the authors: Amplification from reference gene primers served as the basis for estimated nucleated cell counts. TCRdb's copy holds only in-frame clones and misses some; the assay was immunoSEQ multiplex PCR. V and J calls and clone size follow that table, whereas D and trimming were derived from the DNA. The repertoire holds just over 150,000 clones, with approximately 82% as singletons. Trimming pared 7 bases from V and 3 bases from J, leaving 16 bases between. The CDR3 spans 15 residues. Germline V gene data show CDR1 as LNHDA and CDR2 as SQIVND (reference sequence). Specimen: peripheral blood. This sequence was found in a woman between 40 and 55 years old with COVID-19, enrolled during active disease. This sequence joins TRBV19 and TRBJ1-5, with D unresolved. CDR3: CASTGIDGDNQPQHF. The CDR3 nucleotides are TGTGCCAGTACGGGAATTGATGGCGACAATCAGCCCCAGCATTTT.